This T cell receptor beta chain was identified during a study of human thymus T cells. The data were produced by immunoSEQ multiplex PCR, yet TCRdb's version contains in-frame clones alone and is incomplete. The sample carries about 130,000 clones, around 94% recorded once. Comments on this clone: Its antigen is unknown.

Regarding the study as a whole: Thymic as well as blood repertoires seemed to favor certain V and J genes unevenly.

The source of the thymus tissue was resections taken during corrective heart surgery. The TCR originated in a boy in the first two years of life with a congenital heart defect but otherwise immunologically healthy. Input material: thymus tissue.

The CDR3 region has the DNA TGTGCCATCAGCCTCCATGGGGGCCGGGATGCTAACTATGGCTACACCTTC. Protein: CAISLHGGRDANYGYTF. The genes are TRBV10-3 and TRBJ1-2, with a possible D match to TRBD1 (6 bases). The CDR3 runs 17 residues. The germline V and J ends were trimmed by 6 bases and 0 bases, with 20 bases remaining between them. From germline, CDR1 is ENHRY and CDR2 SYGVKD.